This T cell receptor beta chain appears in the sequencing data of a study of T cell responses to AZD1222 COVID-19 vaccine. The protocol was immunoSEQ multiplex PCR, while the TCRdb copy is restricted to in-frame clones and leaves out a portion. The profile covers 100,000 or so clones, with 80% to 90% appearing a single time and 44% taken by the ten largest. Overall study findings and caveats: Researchers report vaccine-associated CD4 TCRs spanning spike, with dominance at 160-218 and 743-854.

The germline CDR1 and CDR2 sequences are LNHDA and SQIVND (reference sequence). The V and J ends lost 5 bases and 3 bases respectively, with 11 bases between them. The CDR3 length is 14 residues. As regards this clone: What it recognizes is unknown.

The V gene is TRBV19, the J gene TRBJ1-5; D unresolved. The input for sequencing was peripheral blood, taken 28 days after the second AZD1222 dose. This clonotype originated in an adult who received the AZD1222 COVID-19 vaccine. The CDR3 spells CASSGLINNQPQHF. The CDR3 nucleotides read TGTGCCAGTAGTGGGCTGATCAACAATCAGCCCCAGCATTTT.